The 27 T cell receptor beta chains below all came from one sample that was sequenced in a study of graft-versus-host responses after intestinal transplantation. Libraries were prepared by immunoSEQ multiplex PCR; TCRdb keeps only in-frame clonotypes and omits some of them. Here the sample spans 7,500 or so clones, about 22% being singletons. The sample was alloreactive CD4+ T cells from a mixed lymphocyte reaction culture, taken before transplantation. The subset was: CFSE-low proliferating T cells sorted from roughly 6-day pre-transplant mixed lymphocyte reaction (GvH or HvG direction). The source of these receptors is a human patient who was an organ donor for intestinal transplantation.

A single count supports this clone. This sequence joins TRBV9 and TRBJ1-5; 7 positions match TRBD1. CDR3 length: 16 residues. Trimming took 2 bases from V and 3 from J; bases not matched to a gene: 8. Germline V gene lookup returns CDR1 SGDLS and CDR2 YYNGEE. The DNA of the CDR3 is TGTGCCAGCAGCGTCTCGACAGGGTGGGACAATCAGCCCCAGCATTTT. Amino acids: CASSVSTGWDNQPQHF.

The chain couples TRBV7-9 to TRBJ1-1; 8 nucleotides match TRBD1. There are 13 residues in the CDR3. Germline lookup yields CDR1 SEHNR and CDR2 FQNEAQ (reference sequence). Trimming removed 5 bases from V and 5 bases from J; junction bases left unmatched: 4. DNA of the CDR3: TGTGCCAGCAGCCGACAGGGGACGACTGAAGCTTTCTTT. Translation gives CASSRQGTTEAFF.

By frequency in the sample, this clone is medium-sized. CDR3 bases: TGCAGCGTCCAGACTAGCGGGAAAAACAATGAGCAGTTCTTC. Its translation is CSVQTSGKNNEQFF. This chain connects TRBV29-1 to TRBJ2-1, with 11 bases identical to TRBD2. The CDR3 spans 14 residues. Germline V gene lookup returns CDR1 SQVTM and CDR2 ANQGSEA. The V segment lost 6 bases and the J segment 5 bases; nucleotides outside the gene matches: 6.

By frequency in the sample, this clone is medium-sized. This chain links TRBV28 with TRBJ2-7, with D unclear. V was trimmed by 6 bases and J by 4 bases, leaving 13 bases between them. The V gene's germline CDR1 is MDHEN and CDR2 SYDVKM. The CDR3 spans 13 residues. This CDR3 is CASSGSLTYEQYF. DNA for the CDR3: TGTGCCAGCAGCGGCTCGCTAACTTACGAGCAGTACTTC.

The chain is built from TRBV6-4 and TRBJ1-2; no definite D call. V lost 5 bases to trimming and J lost 4 bases, with 23 bases between them. CDR3 length: 17 residues. The V gene's germline CDR1 is MRHNA and CDR2 SNTAGT. CDR3 coding DNA: TGTGCCAGCAGTCCTTTTCTCCCACACGGAAAGACCTATGGCTACACCTTC. Its translation is CASSPFLPHGKTYGYTF.

The chain employs TRBV5-1 and TRBJ2-5, with D possibly TRBD1 on 5 matching bases. The CDR3 is 14 amino acids. The germline gives CDR1 SGHRS, CDR2 YFSETQ. Trimming pared 4 bases from V and 2 bases from J, leaving 12 bases between. CDR3 residues: CASSKSTAQETQYF. The DNA of the CDR3 is TGCGCCAGCAGCAAATCGACAGCTCAAGAGACCCAGTACTTC.

About this clone itself: A much larger clonotype is one base distant, so this may be a read error. Other DNA sequences in this sample translate to the same CDR3. This chain links TRBV11-2 with TRBJ2-3, with no clear D. V was trimmed by 5 bases and J by 0 bases, leaving 15 bases between them. Looked up from germline, CDR1 is SGHAT and CDR2 is FQNNGV. The CDR3 is 16 amino acids. The CDR3, as DNA: TGTGCCAGCAGCCAAGGTGCTGGGTCTAGCACAGATACGCAGTATTTT. Residues: CASSQGAGSSTDTQYF.

As concerns this clone: Its ends do not fully match the called genes, so a read error is possible. The chain combines TRBV5-5 with TRBJ2-3; D remains ambiguous. From germline, CDR1 is SGHKS and CDR2 YYEKEE (reference sequence). This CDR3 is 14 amino acids long. The CDR3 bases are TGCGCCAGCAGCCAAGATATCAGAACAGATACGCAGTATTTT. It encodes CASSQDIRTDTQYF.

Only a few counts were recorded for this clone. The chain is built from TRBV4-2 and TRBJ2-3, with D uncertain. CDR3 length: 13 amino acids. Deletions cut 4 bases from V and 2 bases from J, with 7 bases between. The germline V gene has CDR1 LGHNA and CDR2 YNFKEQ. The CDR3, as DNA: TGTGCCAGCAGCCCAGGCCTCACAGATACGCAGTATTTT. This translates into CASSPGLTDTQYF.

The genes are TRBV21-1 and TRBJ2-2; the tabulated D call, TRBD2, remains unverified against the DNA. TRBV21-1 is a recognized pseudogene. There are 17 residues in the CDR3. The CDR3 DNA is TGTGCCAGCAGCAAAGAGCCGAGGAAGTTGGGCACCGGGGAGCTGTTTTTT. It translates to CASSKEPRKLGTGELFF.

The V and J genes are TRBV6-1 and TRBJ1-2, with D possibly TRBD1 on 5 matching bases. This CDR3 is built from 15 residues. Per the germline V gene, CDR1 is MNHNS and CDR2 is SASEGT. Trimming left V 6 bases short and J 2 bases short, with 16 bases between. The CDR3, as DNA: TGTGCCAGCAGCCCGTGGGGACGAGCGAACTATGGCTACACCTTC. Translation gives CASSPWGRANYGYTF.

By frequency in the sample, this clone is medium-sized. This chain joins TRBV4-1 and TRBJ2-6; the D gene is possibly TRBD1 (6 bases). The germline V gene encodes CDR1 MGHRA and CDR2 YSYEKL. The CDR3 has 19 amino acids. Trimming removed 4 bases from V and 1 base from J, with 20 bases in between. CDR3 protein: CASSLGGLGALSGANVLTF. Here the CDR3 DNA reads TGCGCCAGCAGCCTAGGTGGGCTGGGGGCGCTTTCTGGGGCCAACGTCCTGACTTTC.

By share, this clone ranks as medium-sized. The rearrangement joins TRBV18 to TRBJ2-7; D gene unclear. The CDR3 contains 13 residues. Germline CDR1 and CDR2: KGHSH and LQKENI. V was trimmed by 3 bases and J by 4 bases, leaving 10 bases between them. The CDR3 region has the DNA TGTGCCAGCTCACCGACGAACTTGTACGAGCAGTACTTC. It translates to CASSPTNLYEQYF. Based on the CDR3 plus reference TRBV18 and TRBJ2-7, the full variable domain is NAGVMQNPRHLVRRRGQEARLRCSPMKGHSHVYWYRQLPEEGLKFMVYLQKENIIDESGMPKERFSAEFPKEGPSILRIQQVVRGDSAAYFCASSPTNLYEQYFGPGTRLTVT.

A few counts support this clone. This rearrangement joins TRBV30 to TRBJ2-5; possibly TRBD1 for D (6 bases). V lost 3 bases and J lost 1, with 12 bases in between. Germline CDR1 reads GTSNPN; CDR2 reads SVGIG (reference sequence). This CDR3 spans 14 amino acids. CDR3 amino acids: CAWSNQGSQETQYF. As DNA, the CDR3 is TGTGCCTGGAGCAATCAGGGGAGCCAAGAGACCCAGTACTTC.

The chain has TRBV7-8 and TRBJ1-2, with a possible D match to TRBD1 (6 bases). Trimming shortened V by 3 bases and J by 7 bases, and 12 bases separated the two germline ends. This CDR3 region has 13 residues. Germline V gene sequence: CDR1 SGHVS, CDR2 FQNEAQ. DNA for the CDR3: TGTGCCAGCAGCTTTGGGGGCGCCGGTGGCTACACCTTC. The encoded protein is CASSFGGAGGYTF.

This clone has more than one count but fewer than ten. One base away lies a much larger clone, so this may be a sequencing read error. The rearrangement links TRBV18 to TRBJ2-7, with TRBD1 matching over 10 bases. Judging by the DNA end, TRBJ2-1 fits better; the J call may be wrong. This CDR3 region has 16 residues. CDR1 and CDR2 from the germline V gene are KGHSH and LQKENI. This chain's CDR3 is CASSPTGTGVIYEQFF. The CDR3 DNA follows: TGTGCCAGCTCACCTACCGGGACAGGGGTCATCTACGAGCAGTTCTTC.

This clone was observed a few times. V usage is TRBV7-4 and J usage is TRBJ2-7; TRBD2 is a possible D gene (5 bases). The CDR3 sequence is 15 residues long. Germline V lookup: CDR1 SGHVT, CDR2 SQSDAQ. Trimming took off 2 bases at V and 2 bases at J, with 13 bases between the two ends. CDR3 amino acids: CASSLRPGAAYEQYF. For the CDR3, the DNA is TGTGCCAGCAGCTTAAGACCAGGAGCGGCCTACGAGCAGTACTTC.

A note on this clone: A single base is all that separates this from a far larger clone, so a read error is likely. The chain is built from TRBV5-5 and TRBJ2-7; D is unresolved. Germline V lookup: CDR1 SGHKS, CDR2 YYEKEE (reference sequence). Trimming removed 1 base at V and 9 bases at J, with 11 bases between. The CDR3 consists of 12 residues. CDR3 DNA sequence: TGTGCCAGCAGCTTGCCTTGGGTGCTGCAGTACTTC. This sequence encodes CASSLPWVLQYF.

Within the sample, this clone is medium-sized. The gene calls are TRBV5-4 and TRBJ1-2, with no clear D. Germline V gene sequence: CDR1 SGHNT, CDR2 YYREEE (reference sequence). The CDR3 sequence is 12 residues long. The V and J ends lost 0 bases and 2 bases respectively, with 2 bases between them. The CDR3 loop reads CASSLDNYGYTF. As DNA, the CDR3 is TGTGCCAGCAGCTTGGACAACTATGGCTACACCTTC.

This clone was seen more than once but under ten times. The gene calls are TRBV4-2 and TRBJ2-2; TRBD2 matches at 10 bases. Trimming took 1 base from V and 8 from J; bases not matched to a gene: 10. Germline CDR1 and CDR2: LGHNA and YNFKEQ. CDR3 size: 17 residues. CDR3 sequence (DNA): TGTGCCAGCAGCCAAGGGGGACTAGCGCACTCGAGAGGGGAGCTGTTTTTT. As protein: CASSQGGLAHSRGELFF.

This clone ranks as medium-sized. The chain links TRBV28 to TRBJ2-1, with TRBD2 matching over 8 bases. The CDR3 has 15 residues. The V gene's germline CDR1 is MDHEN and CDR2 SYDVKM. J lost 2 bases, V lost 5 bases, and 5 bases had no gene match. CDR3 sequence: CASSLAGQTYNEQFF. CDR3 DNA: TGTGCCAGCAGTCTAGCGGGTCAGACCTACAATGAGCAGTTCTTC.

The V gene is TRBV7-2, the J gene TRBJ2-3, with 10 bases aligning to TRBD2. V lost 1 base and J lost 8; bases outside the gene matches: 6. CDR3 length equals 15 residues. The germline gives CDR1 SGHTA, CDR2 FQGNSA. The CDR3 here is CASSLVSLAGTTQYF. CDR3 DNA sequence: TGTGCCAGCAGCTTAGTTTCACTAGCGGGGACTACGCAGTATTTT.

This clone was counted only a few times. V and J are TRBV4-1 and TRBJ2-1, with 8 bases matching TRBD2. The CDR3 contains 16 residues. Unmatched junction bases numbered 12, after V lost 1 base and J lost 10 bases. CDR1 and CDR2 (germline): MGHRA, YSYEKL. DNA for the CDR3: TGCGCCAGCAGCCAAGTTACGGGAGGGCCTCTTCCGGAGCAGTTCTTC. It specifies CASSQVTGGPLPEQFF.

In its sample, this clone is medium-sized (0.01 to 0.1%). J is TRBJ2-7 and V is TRBV7-2, with TRBD1 matching over 10 bases. V lost 1 base to trimming and J lost 0 bases; unmatched junction nucleotides: 3. Per germline, CDR1 SGHTA and CDR2 FQGNSA. There are 16 residues in the CDR3. The CDR3 DNA reads TGTGCCAGCAGCTTAGTCGGGACAGGGGTCTCCTACGAGCAGTACTTC. It translates to CASSLVGTGVSYEQYF. The variable domain in full, with the rest retrieved from reference TRBV7-2 and TRBJ2-7, is GAGVSQSPSNKVTEKGKDVELRCDPISGHTALYWYRQSLGQGLEFLIYFQGNSAPDKSGLPSDRFSAERTGGSVSTLTIQRTQQEDSAVYLCASSLVGTGVSYEQYFGPGTRLTVT.

This clone is termed medium-sized. The chain uses TRBV7-6 and TRBJ2-3; 14 bases fit TRBD2. CDR1 SGHVS and CDR2 FNYEAQ come from the germline V gene. The V and J ends lost 6 bases and 1 base, in that order; junction bases with no gene match: 9. The CDR3 contains 18 residues. This chain's CDR3 is CASSPGTSGSIGTDTQYF. The DNA for the CDR3 is TGTGCCAGCAGTCCAGGGACTAGCGGGAGTATAGGCACAGATACGCAGTATTTT.

The chain combines TRBV29-1 with TRBJ1-3, with D possibly being TRBD1 (5 bases). CDR1 and CDR2 from the germline V gene are SQVTM and ANQGSEA. The CDR3 spans 14 residues. Trimming took 6 bases from V and 0 from J, leaving 12 bases between them. The CDR3 DNA sequence: TGCAGCGTCGCGGACAAGAGCTCTGGAAACACCATATATTTT. The encoded protein is CSVADKSSGNTIYF.

The chain links TRBV9 to TRBJ2-7; D gene uncertain. Trimming shortened V by 0 bases and J by 0 bases, and 10 bases separated the two germline ends. CDR3 size: 15 residues. Germline CDR1 is SGDLS and CDR2 is YYNGEE. The CDR3 here is CASSVEVGGSYEQYF. DNA of the CDR3: TGTGCCAGCAGCGTAGAGGTGGGTGGCTCCTACGAGCAGTACTTC.